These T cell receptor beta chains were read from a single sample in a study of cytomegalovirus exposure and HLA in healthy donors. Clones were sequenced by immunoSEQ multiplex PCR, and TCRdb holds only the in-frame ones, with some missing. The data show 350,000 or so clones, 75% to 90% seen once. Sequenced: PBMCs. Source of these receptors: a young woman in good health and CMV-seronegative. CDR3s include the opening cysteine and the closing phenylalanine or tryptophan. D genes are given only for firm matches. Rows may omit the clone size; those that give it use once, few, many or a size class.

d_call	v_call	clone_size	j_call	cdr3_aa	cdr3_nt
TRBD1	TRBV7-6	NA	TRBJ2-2	CASGRQGPNTGELFF	TGTGCCAGCGGACGACAGGGCCCGAACACCGGGGAGCTGTTTTTT
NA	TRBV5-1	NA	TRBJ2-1	CASSPLGEASNEQFF	TGCGCCAGCAGCCCTTTGGGGGAGGCGTCCAATGAGCAGTTCTTC
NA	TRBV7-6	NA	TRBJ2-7	CASSLTSTGEQYF	TGTGCCAGCAGCTTGACGTCTACAGGGGAGCAGTACTTC
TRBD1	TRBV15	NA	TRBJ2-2	CATSRGDRGAGELFF	TGTGCCACCAGCAGAGGGGACAGGGGTGCCGGGGAGCTGTTTTTT
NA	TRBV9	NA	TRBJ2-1	CASSKSGVSSYNEQFF	TGTGCCAGCAGCAAAAGCGGAGTTAGCTCCTACAATGAGCAGTTCTTC
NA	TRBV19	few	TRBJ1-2	CASSREGYGYTF	TGTGCCAGTTCAAGAGAGGGCTATGGCTACACCTTC
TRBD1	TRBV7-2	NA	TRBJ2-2	CASSRRGKNTGELFF	TGTGCCAGCAGCCGCAGGGGGAAGAACACCGGGGAGCTGTTTTTT
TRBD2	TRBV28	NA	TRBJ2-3	CASSSLTGGGDTQYF	TGTGCCAGCAGTTCCTTGACGGGAGGGGGAGATACGCAGTATTTT
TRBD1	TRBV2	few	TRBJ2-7	CASSVDPRTGAEQYF	TGTGCCAGCAGTGTAGACCCAAGGACAGGGGCCGAGCAGTACTTC
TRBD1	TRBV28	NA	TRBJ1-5	CASSVGQVGNQPQHF	TGTGCCAGCAGTGTGGGACAGGTGGGCAATCAGCCCCAGCATTTT
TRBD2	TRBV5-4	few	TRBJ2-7	CASRRTSGSPDEQYF	TGTGCCAGCAGGAGGACTAGCGGGAGTCCCGACGAGCAGTACTTC
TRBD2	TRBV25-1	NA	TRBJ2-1	CASSDQPGLAGAEFF	TGTGCCAGCAGTGACCAACCGGGACTAGCGGGAGCTGAGTTCTTC
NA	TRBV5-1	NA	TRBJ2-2	CASSLSGQGTGELFF	TGCGCCAGCAGCTTGTCGGGACAAGGAACCGGGGAGCTGTTTTTT
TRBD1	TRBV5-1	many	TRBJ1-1	CASRKGANTEAFF	TGCGCCAGTCGCAAGGGGGCGAACACTGAAGCTTTCTTT
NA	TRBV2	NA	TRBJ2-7	CASSEEVSYEQYF	TGTGCCAGCAGTGAGGAGGTCTCCTACGAGCAGTACTTC
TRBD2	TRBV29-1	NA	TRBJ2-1	CNSGSGGEQFF	TGCAATAGTGGGTCGGGGGGAGAGCAGTTCTTC
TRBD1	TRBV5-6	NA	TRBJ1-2	CASSATGGDGYTF	TGTGCCAGCAGCGCGACAGGGGGCGATGGCTACACCTTC
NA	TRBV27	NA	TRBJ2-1	CASSPPGRDYNEQFF	TGTGCCAGCAGTCCCCCGGGCCGGGATTACAATGAGCAGTTCTTC
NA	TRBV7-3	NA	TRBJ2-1	CASSLSQVSLNEQFF	TGTGCCAGCAGCTTAAGCCAGGTGTCCCTCAATGAGCAGTTCTTC
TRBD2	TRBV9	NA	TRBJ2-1	CASSQLAGGYNEQFF	TGTGCCAGCAGCCAACTAGCGGGAGGGTACAATGAGCAGTTCTTC
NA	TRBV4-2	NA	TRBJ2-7	CASSQDFAGEQYF	TGTGCCAGCAGCCAAGATTTCGCGGGAGAGCAGTACTTC
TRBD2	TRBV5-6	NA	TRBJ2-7	CASSLGGLAGAAQQYF	TGTGCCAGCAGCTTGGGGGGACTAGCGGGAGCCGCCCAGCAGTACTTC
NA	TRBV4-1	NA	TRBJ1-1	CASSQDGGEWMNTEAFF	TGCGCCAGCAGCCAAGATGGGGGGGAATGGATGAACACTGAAGCTTTCTTT
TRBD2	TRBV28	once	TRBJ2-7	CASSLTRTSGSYEQYF	TGTGCCAGCAGTTTAACCCGGACTAGCGGGAGCTACGAGCAGTACTTC
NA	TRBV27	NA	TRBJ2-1	CASSLSSFSYNEQFF	TGTGCCAGCAGTTTGTCCTCCTTCTCCTACAATGAGCAGTTCTTC
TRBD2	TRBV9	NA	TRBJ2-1	CASSVRAGAHNEQFF	TGTGCCAGCAGCGTACGAGCGGGAGCGCACAATGAGCAGTTCTTC
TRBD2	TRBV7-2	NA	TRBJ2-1	CASSLFSSGVNEQFF	TGTGCCAGCAGCTTATTCTCTAGCGGAGTGAATGAGCAGTTCTTC
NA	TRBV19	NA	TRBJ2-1	CASSTLANEQFF	TGTGCCAGTAGTACCTTAGCCAATGAGCAGTTCTTC
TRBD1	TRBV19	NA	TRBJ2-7	CASTRGQGAYEQYF	TGTGCCAGTACCCGGGGACAGGGGGCCTACGAGCAGTACTTC
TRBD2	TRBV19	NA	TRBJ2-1	CASSTLAGVYNEQFF	TGTGCCAGTAGTACACTAGCGGGAGTTTACAATGAGCAGTTCTTC
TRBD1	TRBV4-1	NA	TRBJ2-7	CASSQATGGPNEQYF	TGCGCCAGCAGCCAAGCGACAGGGGGACCCAACGAGCAGTACTTC
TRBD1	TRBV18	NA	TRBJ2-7	CASSPRTGSSYEQYF	TGTGCCAGCTCACCCCGGACAGGGAGCTCCTACGAGCAGTACTTC
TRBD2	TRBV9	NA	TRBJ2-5	CASSPRAGVGETQYF	TGTGCCAGCAGCCCCAGGGCGGGGGTGGGAGAGACCCAGTACTTC
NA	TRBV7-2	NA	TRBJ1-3	CASSWVLEAGNTIYF	TGTGCCAGCAGCTGGGTTTTGGAGGCTGGAAACACCATATATTTT
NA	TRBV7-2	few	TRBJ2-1	CASSLRDYNEQFF	TGTGCCAGCAGCTTACGGGACTACAATGAGCAGTTCTTC
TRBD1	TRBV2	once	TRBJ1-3	CASSEGTGTGNTIYF	TGTGCCAGCAGTGAAGGGACAGGGACTGGAAACACCATATATTTT
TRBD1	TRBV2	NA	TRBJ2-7	CASRMTGQYEQYF	TGTGCCAGCAGGATGACAGGGCAGTACGAGCAGTACTTC
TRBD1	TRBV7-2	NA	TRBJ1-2	CASSSARDRGSGYTF	TGTGCCAGCAGCTCGGCCCGGGACAGGGGAAGTGGCTACACCTTC
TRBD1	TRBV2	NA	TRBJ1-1	CASRPDRVATEAFF	TGTGCCAGCAGACCCGACAGGGTGGCCACTGAAGCTTTCTTT
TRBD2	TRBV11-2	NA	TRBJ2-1	CASSSLAGLVNEQFF	TGTGCCAGCAGCTCACTAGCGGGCTTAGTTAATGAGCAGTTCTTC
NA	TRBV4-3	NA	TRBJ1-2	CASSQGAGARVDYGYTF	TGCGCCAGCAGCCAAGGTGCAGGGGCACGTGTGGACTATGGCTACACCTTC
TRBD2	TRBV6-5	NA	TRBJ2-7	CASSYSRASGFYEQYF	TGTGCCAGCAGTTACTCACGGGCTAGCGGCTTCTACGAGCAGTACTTC
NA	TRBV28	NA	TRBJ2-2	CASTFRGRDTGELFF	TGTGCCAGCACTTTTAGGGGCAGAGACACCGGGGAGCTGTTTTTT
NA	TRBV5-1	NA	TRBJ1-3	CASSPGPLGSGNTIYF	TGCGCCAGCAGCCCCGGACCCCTGGGGAGTGGAAACACCATATATTTT
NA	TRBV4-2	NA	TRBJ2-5	CASSRVPQGHGETQYF	TGTGCCAGCAGCCGCGTCCCACAGGGTCACGGGGAGACCCAGTACTTC
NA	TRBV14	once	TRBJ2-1	CASCCGRDYNEQFF	TGTGCCAGCTGTTGTGGGCGGGACTACAATGAGCAGTTCTTC
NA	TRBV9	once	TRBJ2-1	CASTRDTEQFF	TGTGCCAGCACCCGGGACACTGAGCAGTTCTTC
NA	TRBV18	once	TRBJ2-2	CASSPSRDGELFF	TGTGCCAGCTCACCCTCTCGGGATGGGGAGCTGTTTTTT
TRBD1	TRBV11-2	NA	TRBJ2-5	CASSLVGDSRTQYF	TGTGCCAGCAGCTTAGTTGGGGACAGCAGGACCCAGTACTTC
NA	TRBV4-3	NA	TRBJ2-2	CASSQDRAGDLGELFF	TGCGCCAGCAGCCAAGATAGGGCAGGGGACCTCGGGGAGCTGTTTTTT
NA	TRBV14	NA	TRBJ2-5	CASSQDSTSETQYF	TGTGCCAGCAGCCAAGACTCAACTTCGGAGACCCAGTACTTC
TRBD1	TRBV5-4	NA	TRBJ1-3	CASSQRQGSGNTIYF	TGTGCCAGCAGCCAGAGACAGGGCTCTGGAAACACCATATATTTT
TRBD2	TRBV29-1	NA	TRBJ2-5	CSETKGLAGAAQYF	TGCAGCGAGACAAAGGGACTAGCGGGAGCGGCCCAGTACTTC
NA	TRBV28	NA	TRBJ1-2	CVGGDFYGYTF	TGCGTGGGGGGGGATTTCTATGGCTACACCTTC
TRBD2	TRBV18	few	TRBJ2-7	CASSENEREVYEQYF	TGTGCCAGCTCGGAGAACGAGCGGGAGGTCTACGAGCAGTACTTC
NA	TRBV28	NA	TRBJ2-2	CASSYPGDNTGELFF	TGTGCCAGCAGTTATCCCGGAGACAACACCGGGGAGCTGTTTTTT
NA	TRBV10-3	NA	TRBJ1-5	CAISVSDNQPQHF	TGTGCCATCAGTGTATCAGACAATCAGCCCCAGCATTTT